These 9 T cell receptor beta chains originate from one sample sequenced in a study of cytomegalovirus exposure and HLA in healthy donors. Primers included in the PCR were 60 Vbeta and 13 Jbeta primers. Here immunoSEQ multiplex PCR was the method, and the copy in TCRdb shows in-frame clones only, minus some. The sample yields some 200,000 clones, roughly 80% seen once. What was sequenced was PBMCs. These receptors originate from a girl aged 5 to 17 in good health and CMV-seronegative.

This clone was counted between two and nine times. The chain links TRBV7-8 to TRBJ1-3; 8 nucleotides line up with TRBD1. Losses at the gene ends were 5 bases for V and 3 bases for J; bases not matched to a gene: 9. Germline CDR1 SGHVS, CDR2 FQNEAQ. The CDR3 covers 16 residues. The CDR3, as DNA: TGTGCCAGCAGCCCACGGACAGGGAGTGGTGGAAACACCATATATTTT. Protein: CASSPRTGSGGNTIYF.

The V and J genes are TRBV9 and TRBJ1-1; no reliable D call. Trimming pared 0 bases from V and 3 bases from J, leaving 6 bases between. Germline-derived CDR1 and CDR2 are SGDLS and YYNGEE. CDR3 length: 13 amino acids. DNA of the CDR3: TGTGCCAGCAGCGTAGTAAGAGACACTGAAGCTTTCTTT. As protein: CASSVVRDTEAFF.

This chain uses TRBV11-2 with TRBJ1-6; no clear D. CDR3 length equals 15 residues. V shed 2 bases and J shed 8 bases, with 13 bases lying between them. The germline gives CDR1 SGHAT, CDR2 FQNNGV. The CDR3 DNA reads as TGTGCCAGCAGCTTATTATCCCCGAGGGATTCACCCCTCCACTTT. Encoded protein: CASSLLSPRDSPLHF.

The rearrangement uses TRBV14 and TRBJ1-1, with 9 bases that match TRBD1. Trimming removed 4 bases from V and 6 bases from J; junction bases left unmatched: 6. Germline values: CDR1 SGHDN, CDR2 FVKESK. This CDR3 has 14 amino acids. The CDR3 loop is CASSPRDRVAEAFF. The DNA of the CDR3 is TGTGCCAGCAGCCCAAGGGACAGGGTGGCTGAAGCTTTCTTT.

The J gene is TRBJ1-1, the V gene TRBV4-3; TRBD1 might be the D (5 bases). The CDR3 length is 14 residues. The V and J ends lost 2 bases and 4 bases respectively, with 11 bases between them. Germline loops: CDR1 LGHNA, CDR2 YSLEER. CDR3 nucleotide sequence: TGCGCCAGCAGCCAATCCTCAGGGTCCACTGAAGCTTTCTTT. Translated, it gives CASSQSSGSTEAFF.

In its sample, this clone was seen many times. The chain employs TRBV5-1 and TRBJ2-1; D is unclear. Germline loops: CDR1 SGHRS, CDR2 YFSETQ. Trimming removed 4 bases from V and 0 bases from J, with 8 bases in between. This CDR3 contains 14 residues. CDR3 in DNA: TGCGCCAGCAGCCAGTTTAACTCCTACAATGAGCAGTTCTTC. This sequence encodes CASSQFNSYNEQFF.

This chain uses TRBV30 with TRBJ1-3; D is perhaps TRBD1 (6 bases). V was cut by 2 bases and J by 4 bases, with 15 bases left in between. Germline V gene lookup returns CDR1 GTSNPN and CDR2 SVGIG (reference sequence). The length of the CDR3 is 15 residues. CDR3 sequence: CAWSPRGQGGNTIYF. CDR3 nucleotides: TGTGCCTGGAGTCCTAGGGGCCAGGGGGGAAACACCATATATTTT.

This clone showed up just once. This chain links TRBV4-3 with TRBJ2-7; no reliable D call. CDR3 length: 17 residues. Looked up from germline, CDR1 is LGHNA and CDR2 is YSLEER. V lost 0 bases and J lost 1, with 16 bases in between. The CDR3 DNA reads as TGCGCCAGCAGCCAAGATGGTTTTACAGCCCGGTCCTACGAGCAGTACTTC. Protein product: CASSQDGFTARSYEQYF.

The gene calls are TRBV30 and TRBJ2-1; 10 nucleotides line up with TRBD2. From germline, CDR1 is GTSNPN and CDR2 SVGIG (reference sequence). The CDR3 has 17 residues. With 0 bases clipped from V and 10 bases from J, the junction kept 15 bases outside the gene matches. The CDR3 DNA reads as TGTGCCTGGAGTGTAAAGGGGAGCGGGAGGGCCTTGTGGGAGCAGTTCTTC. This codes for CAWSVKGSGRALWEQFF.